This T cell receptor (beta chain) was obtained from a study of OX40 agonist ivuxolimab in advanced cancers. Study-wide context: Ivuxolimab was a fully human IgG2 agonistic monoclonal antibody targeting the costimulatory receptor OX40 (CD134). Intravenous ivuxolimab was administered to patients every 2 weeks at six dose levels: 0.01, 0.1, 0.3, 1.5, 3 and 10 mg/kg. The paper covers the monotherapy dose-escalation part of the phase I ivuxolimab trial, which included N of about 50 patients. Among the roughly 50 dose-escalation patients, about 20 had hepatocellular carcinoma, around 15 melanoma, 9 renal cell carcinoma and 9 head and neck cancer. Prior anti-PD-1, anti-PD-L1 or anti-CTLA-4 therapy was permitted, and checkpoint inhibitors had been received by less than 45% of dose-escalation patients. In the dose-escalation cohort, 82.7% of patients were male, and the mean age was about 55 years, with a range of about 20 to 79. Peripheral TCRbeta sequencing was intended to test whether TCR sequence diversity was altered and clonal T-cell expansion was caused by ivuxolimab. Partial responses occurred in three dose-escalation patients, of whom one had hepatocellular carcinoma and two had cutaneous melanoma.

On the study overall, not on this receptor specifically: After ivuxolimab, more expanded clones were found on average in CD8+ T cells than in CD4+ T cells. Low levels of normalized T-cell clonal expansion were also seen in some patients who did not respond. In partial responders in the 0.1-3.0 mg/kg groups, normalized peripheral clonal expansion was found to be among the lowest, especially among CD8+ T cells. The antigen specificity of the peripheral T cells that underwent clonal expansion was not determined. At doses of 0.1 to 3.0 mg/kg, clonal expansion of both CD4+ and CD8+ blood T cells was observed from baseline to week 6.

Genomic DNA was extracted from sorted cells for sequencing of the TCRbeta CDR3 region. The immunoSEQ Assay was used for sequencing of TCRbeta CDR3 regions. TCRdb retrieved this table from immuneACCESS and kept in-frame rearrangements only. Not all clones are present; in checked studies, unresolved V genes account for under half, and no reason is known for the remainder. Within this sample are fewer than 30,000 clones, with over 75% of them counted one time only. About 44% of the sample comes from the top ten. As concerns this clone: Its antigen is unknown. No much larger clonotype is one base removed from it; base qualities were not supplied.

Based on the germline V gene (reference sequence), the CDR1 and CDR2 sequences are LNHDA and SQIVND. The CDR3 numbers 13 residues from cysteine through phenylalanine. Only CDR3 DNA remains: 39 bases, in frame from the first base. Trimming removed 7 bases from V and 6 bases from J; the gene matches leave 9 bases unexplained. The trial excluded patients who had a history of autoimmune disease or were on systemic immunosuppression. Peripheral blood for TCR sequencing was drawn from every dose cohort at baseline, at cycle 4 day 1 and at cycle 7 day 1. Samples came from an open-label, multicenter, first-in-human phase I dose-escalation trial of ivuxolimab. Adults with locally advanced or metastatic head and neck squamous cell, hepatocellular, melanoma or renal cell carcinoma were enrolled in the trial. Before TCR sequencing, CD4+ and CD8+ T cells were separately sorted from peripheral blood.

The clonotype originates from an adult with an advanced solid tumor such as melanoma, head and neck, liver or kidney cancer. The chain couples TRBV19 to TRBJ2-7; 7 bases in between match TRBD2. Sequencing used CD4+ or CD8+ T cells sorted from blood, obtained in a trial of the OX40 agonist ivuxolimab. The nucleotide sequence is TGTGCCAGTAAACTCGGGGGGAGCTCCGAGCAGTACTTC. The encoded protein is CASKLGGSSEQYF.